The source of this T cell receptor (beta chain) is a study of blood T cell repertoires in COVID-19. Study-wide context: PBMCs, B-cell-depleted T cells, or T cells were the source of the cDNA or gDNA that made up the material.

V lost 7 bases, J lost 0 bases, and 13 bases lay in between. CDR3 length: 14 residues. CDR1 and CDR2 from the germline V gene are WSHSY and SAAADI. As processed by the authors: The authors estimated nucleated cell counts from reference gene primer amplification. Data came from immunoSEQ multiplex PCR; TCRdb stores just in-frame clones and leaves some out. D and trimming were read from the DNA, whereas the V and J calls and clone size are those reported in that table. The profile covers 97,000 or so clones, with 82% appearing a single time and roughly 10% taken by the ten largest. Material: peripheral blood. This sequence originates from a man aged 70-80 years with active or convalescent COVID-19. This chain joins TRBV10-2 and TRBJ2-7; tentative D call: TRBD2 (6 bases). CDR3 nucleotide sequence: TGCGCCAGCACACCCGCGGGACTCTCCTACGAGCAGTACTTC. Translated, it gives CASTPAGLSYEQYF.